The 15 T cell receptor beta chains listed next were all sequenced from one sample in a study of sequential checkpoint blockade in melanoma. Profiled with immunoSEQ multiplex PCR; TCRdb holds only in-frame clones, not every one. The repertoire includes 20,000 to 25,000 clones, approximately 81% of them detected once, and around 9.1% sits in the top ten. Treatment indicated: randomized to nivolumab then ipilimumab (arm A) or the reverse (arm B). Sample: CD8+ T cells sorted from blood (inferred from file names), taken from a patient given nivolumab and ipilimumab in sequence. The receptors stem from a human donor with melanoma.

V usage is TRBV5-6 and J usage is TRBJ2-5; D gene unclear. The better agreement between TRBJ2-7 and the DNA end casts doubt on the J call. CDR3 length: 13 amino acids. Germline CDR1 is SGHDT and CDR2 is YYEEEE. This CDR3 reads CASSLLQSYEQYF. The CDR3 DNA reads TGTGCCAGCAGCTTGTTACAGTCCTACGAGCAGTACTTC.

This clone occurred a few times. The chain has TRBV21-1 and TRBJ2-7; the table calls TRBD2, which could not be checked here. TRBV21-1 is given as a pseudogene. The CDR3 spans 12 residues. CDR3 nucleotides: TGTGCGTCGGGGGGGGTAAGGTACGAGCAGTACTTC. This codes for CASGGVRYEQYF.

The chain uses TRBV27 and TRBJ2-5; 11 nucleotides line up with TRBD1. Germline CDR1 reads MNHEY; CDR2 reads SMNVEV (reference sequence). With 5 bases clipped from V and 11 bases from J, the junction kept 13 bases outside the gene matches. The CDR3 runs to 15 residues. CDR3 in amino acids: CASSPGDRGFWEQYF. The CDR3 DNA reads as TGTGCCAGCAGTCCGGGGGACAGGGGGTTTTGGGAGCAGTACTTC.

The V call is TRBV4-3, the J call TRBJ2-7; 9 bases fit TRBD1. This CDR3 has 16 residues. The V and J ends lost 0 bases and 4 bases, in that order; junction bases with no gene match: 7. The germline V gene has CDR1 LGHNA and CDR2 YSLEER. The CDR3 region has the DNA TGCGCCAGCAGCCAAGACTCCGGACAGGGGACGTACGAGCAGTACTTC. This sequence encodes CASSQDSGQGTYEQYF.

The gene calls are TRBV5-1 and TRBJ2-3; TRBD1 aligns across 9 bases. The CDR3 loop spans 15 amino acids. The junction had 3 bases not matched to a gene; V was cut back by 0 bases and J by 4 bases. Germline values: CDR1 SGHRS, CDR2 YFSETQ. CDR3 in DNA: TGCGCCAGCAGCTTGGCAACAGGGGGCGCAGATACGCAGTATTTT. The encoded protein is CASSLATGGADTQYF. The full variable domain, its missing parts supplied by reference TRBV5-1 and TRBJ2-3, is KAGVTQTPRYLIKTRGQQVTLSCSPISGHRSVSWYQQTPGQGLQFLFEYFSETQRNKGNFPGRFSGRQFSNSRSEMNVSTLELGDSALYLCASSLATGGADTQYFGPGTRLTVL.

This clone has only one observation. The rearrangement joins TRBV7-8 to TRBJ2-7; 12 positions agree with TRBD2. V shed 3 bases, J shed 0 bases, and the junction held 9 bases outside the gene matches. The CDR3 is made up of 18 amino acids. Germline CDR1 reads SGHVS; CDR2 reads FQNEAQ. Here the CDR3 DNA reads TGTGCCAGCAGCTTCAAACTAGCGGGGGGCCCGAGCTCCTACGAGCAGTACTTC. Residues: CASSFKLAGGPSSYEQYF.

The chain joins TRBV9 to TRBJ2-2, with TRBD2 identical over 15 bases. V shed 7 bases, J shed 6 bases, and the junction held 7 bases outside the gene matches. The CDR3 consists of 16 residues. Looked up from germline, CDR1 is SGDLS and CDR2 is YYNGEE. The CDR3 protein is CASSGLAGGGAGELFF. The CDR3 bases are TGTGCCAGCTCGGGACTAGCGGGGGGCGGGGCCGGGGAGCTGTTTTTT. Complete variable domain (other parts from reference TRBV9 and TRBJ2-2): DSGVTQTPKHLITATGQRVTLRCSPRSGDLSVYWYQQSLDQGLQFLIQYYNGEERAKGNILERFSAQQFPDLHSELNLSSLELGDSALYFCASSGLAGGGAGELFFGEGSRLTVL.

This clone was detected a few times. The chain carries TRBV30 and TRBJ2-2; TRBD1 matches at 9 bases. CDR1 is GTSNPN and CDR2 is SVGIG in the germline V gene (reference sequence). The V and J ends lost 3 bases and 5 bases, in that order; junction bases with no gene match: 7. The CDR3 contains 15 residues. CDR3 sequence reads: CAWSLTGGWTGELFF. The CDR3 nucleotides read TGTGCCTGGAGCCTAACAGGGGGCTGGACCGGGGAGCTGTTTTTT.

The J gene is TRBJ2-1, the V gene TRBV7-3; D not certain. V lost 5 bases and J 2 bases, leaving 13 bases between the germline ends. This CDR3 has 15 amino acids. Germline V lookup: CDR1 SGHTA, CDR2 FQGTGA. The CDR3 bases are TGTGCCAGCAGCAATAGTCATAAAACCTACAATGAGCAGTTCTTC. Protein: CASSNSHKTYNEQFF.

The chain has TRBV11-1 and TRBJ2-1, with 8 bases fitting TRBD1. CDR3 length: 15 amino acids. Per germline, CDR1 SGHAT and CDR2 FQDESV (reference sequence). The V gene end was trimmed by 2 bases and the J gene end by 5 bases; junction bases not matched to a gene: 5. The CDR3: CASSLTQGDHNEQFF. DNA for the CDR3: TGTGCCAGCAGCTTAACACAGGGGGATCACAATGAGCAGTTCTTC.

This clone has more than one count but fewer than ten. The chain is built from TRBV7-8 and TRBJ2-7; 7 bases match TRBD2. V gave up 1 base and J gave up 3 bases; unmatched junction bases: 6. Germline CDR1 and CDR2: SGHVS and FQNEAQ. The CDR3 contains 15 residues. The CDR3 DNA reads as TGTGCCAGCAGCTTAGGGCTAGCGGCGTACTACGAGCAGTACTTC. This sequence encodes CASSLGLAAYYEQYF.

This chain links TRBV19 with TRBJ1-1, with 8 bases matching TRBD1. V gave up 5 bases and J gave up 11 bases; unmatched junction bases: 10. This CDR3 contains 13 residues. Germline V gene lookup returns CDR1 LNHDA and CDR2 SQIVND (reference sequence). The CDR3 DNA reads TGTGCCAGTAGTCCGGGGGAGGGGACAGGTGCTTTCTTT. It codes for CASSPGEGTGAFF.

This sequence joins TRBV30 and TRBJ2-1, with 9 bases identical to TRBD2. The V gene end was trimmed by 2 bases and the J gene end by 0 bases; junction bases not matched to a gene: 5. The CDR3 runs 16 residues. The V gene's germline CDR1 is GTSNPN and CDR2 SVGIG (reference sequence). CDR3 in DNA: TGTGCCTGGAGTCTCTGGACTAGCGCCTCCTACAATGAGCAGTTCTTC. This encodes CAWSLWTSASYNEQFF.

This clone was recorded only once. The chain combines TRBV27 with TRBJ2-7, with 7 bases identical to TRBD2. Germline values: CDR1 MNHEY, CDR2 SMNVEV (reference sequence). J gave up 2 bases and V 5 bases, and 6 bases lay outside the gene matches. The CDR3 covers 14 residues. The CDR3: CASSQGGRAYEQYF. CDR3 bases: TGTGCCAGCAGTCAGGGAGGGAGGGCCTACGAGCAGTACTTC.

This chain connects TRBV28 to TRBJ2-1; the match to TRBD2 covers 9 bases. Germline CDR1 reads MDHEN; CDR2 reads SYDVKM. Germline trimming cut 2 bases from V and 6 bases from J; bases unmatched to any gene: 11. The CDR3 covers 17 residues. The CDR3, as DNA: TGTGCCAGCAGTTTACCTAGGGTATCGCGGGAGGGCAATGAGCAGTTCTTC. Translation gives CASSLPRVSREGNEQFF.